Reported below is one T cell receptor (beta chain). Its binding antigen is unknown. The cohort consisted of 670 or so healthy bone marrow donors. All cohort members were sampled while nominally healthy, although unrecorded immune exposures were likely present. The donor tested CMV seronegative and was one of the 352 seronegative cohort members. A peripheral blood sample was provided by each donor, and peripheral blood mononuclear cells were used for TCR beta sequencing. Genomic DNA extraction from the blood cell samples was performed with the Qiagen DNeasy Blood Extraction Kit. These data originate in a study of cytomegalovirus exposure and HLA in healthy donors (dated 2017 in TCRdb). A note on the overall study: An earlier analysis of several hundred of the donors reported over 250 Gb of sequence data and 100 million to 120 million unique TCR beta sequences obtained from about 180 million T cells. A later analysis re-examined previously published TCR beta repertoires from 600 to 700 donors and added high-resolution HLA genotyping to investigate patterns of TCR occurrence. Rather than using new phenotypic data, the later analysis identified candidate immune exposures from TCR beta sequences and from how often those sequences occurred across donors. All discovery cohort repertoires had been generated using a single sequencing platform. In a later genetic analysis, genome-wide SNP genotypes for about 55% of the 666 donors were used, and that subset was treated as a discovery cohort. An early release that covered more than 550 HLA-typed donors contained around 300 gigabases of sequencing data and about 93 million unique TCR sequences. The study aimed to test whether signatures of past pathogen exposure could be identified by cataloging public T cell receptors. High-throughput TCR immunosequencing, statistical association of individual TCRs with disease status, and machine learning were combined to predict cytomegalovirus infection status. The number of donors typed differed by locus, with 629-630 for A, B, C, DRB1 and DQB1, over 500 for DQA1, about 610 for DPA1, and over 400 for DPB1. A handful of DR-DQ haplotypes were handled as single units for association and clustering because linkage in the cohort was strong. Of the approximately 400 genotyped donors, approximately 80% were placed in the genetic ancestry cluster associated with self-reported Caucasian donors. In addition to the first cohort of 666 subjects, a separate validation cohort of approximately 110 different subjects was used. HLA typing included class I and class II loci at four-digit resolution. Using immunosequencing, the study profiled T cell repertoires from 500 to 800 subjects and related those repertoires to cytomegalovirus serostatus. Alongside the repertoire data, information on donor age, sex, ethnicity and CMV serostatus was compiled. On average, around 240,000 unique TCR beta nucleotide sequences were sequenced per donor among about 400 genotyped donors of the cohort, with 15% to 20% of those sequences being non-productive. To decide whether each TCR beta V gene segment behaved as functional or pseudogenic, an earlier analysis of some 600 of the donors relied on high-throughput TCR beta sequencing. Summary of the overall study and its limitations: A further reported finding was that TCR beta sequences accurately predicted the HLA-A and HLA-B alleles for most subjects in the first cohort. A later analysis found that HLA-associated TCR beta chains were more clonally expanded and had lower generation probabilities than equally common non-associated chains. Some IMGT-functional V segments, including TRBV6-2 and TRBV6-3, could not be distinguished by the 87-base-pair reads and were therefore excluded. Strong co-occurrence of HLA alleles, especially DR and DQ, made assigning TCR associations to individual alleles difficult. At a false discovery rate of 0.05, a later analysis linked 16,951 TCR beta sequences to specific HLA alleles. Immune exposure information for the cohort was limited to CMV serostatus. According to a later analysis, TCR association rates differed among HLA loci, with DRB1 alleles showing the most associated TCRs and HLA-C alleles showing the fewest. About 17 rarely observed V segments, including chromosome 9 orphons, were excluded from the earlier analysis of some 590 of the donors because counts were too low. Cytomegalovirus status was reported to be diagnosed by the classifier with high specificity and sensitivity in both the original and validation cohorts. Several of the top co-occurrence clusters appeared to be linked to parvovirus B19, influenza, CMV and Epstein-Barr virus, according to a later analysis. Broadly in line with IMGT annotations, most TCR beta V segments showed up in productive rearrangements about 87% or about 30% of the time in an earlier analysis of 587 of the donors. Presence/absence analyses assumed roughly uniform sequencing depth across donors, an assumption that may not hold. The authors suggested that the approach could potentially be generalized to other disease states and immunological phenotypes. Only TCR beta chains were sequenced in this cohort, and the absence of alpha or paired-chain data limited detectable features. While some public TCRs were present in many individuals, most TCR sequences turned up only very rarely across donors. Correlated functional status among segregating V segments might be attributable to linkage disequilibrium, but an unknown experimental factor could not be ruled out. A cluster of highly shared sequence variants was judged likely to represent a technical artifact of the sequencing pipeline. In a later genetic analysis, fewer N-insertions in productive TCRs were reported among donors in an Asian-associated ancestry cluster than the approximately 670-donor mean. In a later analysis, most CMV-associated TCR beta chains were found to appear HLA-restricted, with HLA associations seemingly driven largely by CMV exposure. Because some donors lacked HLA typing at each locus, the association tests relied only on the typed subset. A few of the identified cytomegalovirus-associated TCR beta chains were confirmed in vitro to be specific for cytomegalovirus antigens. V-gene and J-gene trimming of TCR beta chains was associated with a missense DCLRE1C variant in a later genetic analysis, and the association was replicated in an independent cohort. A total of 164 TCR beta chains were listed by the study as associated with cytomegalovirus.

Libraries came from the immunoSEQ multiplex PCR assay. The multiplex PCR relied on a mix of 60 forward primers for TCR Vbeta segments and 13 reverse primers for TCR Jbeta segments. Amplification of the CDR3 region of rearranged TCR beta genes was performed with a multiplex PCR assay on genomic DNA. On the Illumina HiSeq System, the amplified TCR beta libraries were sequenced as 87-base-pair reads. The study's own analysis went as follows. In a later analysis, tens of millions of unique TCR beta chains were counted across the 690 or so repertoires, and around 10 million of these chains were shared by at least two donors. Raw reads were error-corrected and collapsed into unique sequences by a nearest-neighbor algorithm in which closely related sequences were merged to remove PCR and sequencing errors. To assign V, D and J gene segments, CDR3 sequences were aligned to IMGT reference sequences. For a sequence to be retained, a match of at least six nucleotides to both a V gene segment and a J gene segment was required. Rearrangements were called productive when the CDR3 lacked stop codons and stayed in frame with V and J; all others were non-productive. Following IMGT convention, CDR3 was defined as the stretch from the second conserved V-encoded cysteine up to the conserved J-encoded phenylalanine. In an earlier analysis of roughly 610 of the donors, sequences lacking an unambiguous match to a single V gene segment were excluded. In an earlier analysis of around 590 of the donors, a V segment was called functional when productive rearrangements were above 56.7%, and segregating when the standard deviation between donors exceeded 5%. A statistical classification framework was built to diagnose cytomegalovirus status from the catalog of TCR beta chain sequences. In a later analysis, TCR nucleotide sequences were compared against IMGT/GENE-DB human TR gene sequences so that V and J genes could be assigned. A later analysis assigned CDR3 sequences and most-parsimonious VDJ recombination scenarios with the TCRdist pipeline. In a later analysis, each TCR beta chain was defined by its CDR3 amino acid sequence together with its V-gene family, and reads without a unique V-gene family were excluded. A later analysis removed several hundred highly shared, low-generation-probability nucleotide sequences to deal with suspected cross-contamination and a sequencing artifact. In a later analysis, a clonal expansion index was calculated for each public chain from normalized within-repertoire ranks of inferred template counts. Generation probabilities in a later analysis came from a VDJ recombination model fitted to out-of-frame rearrangements, and those results were checked against IGoR. In a later analysis, hypergeometric tests were used to score TCR-TCR, TCR-HLA and TCR-CMV co-occurrence, with a repertoire-size bias correction applied to TCR pairs. To estimate false discovery rates, a later analysis permuted the HLA or CMV assignments 20 times. In a later analysis, co-occurring TCRs were grouped using DBSCAN, and TCRdist sequence similarity was added for clustering within HLA-allele-positive subsets. Co-occurrence clustering excluded repertoires with fewer than 30,000 or more than 120,000 public chains, plus five with anomalous nucleotide sharing. Held by TCRdb, this immuneACCESS table contains in-frame sequences only and omits some clones. Under half of the omission traces to an unresolved V gene where checked; the cause of the rest is unknown. V and J calls and clone size are copied from that table; D and trimming were computed from the DNA. The table for this sample records about 200,000 clones. The top ten clonotypes cover about 0.74% of the sample.

Sequences MNHNS (CDR1) and SASEGT (CDR2) are obtained from the germline V gene. Here V drops 1 base and J drops 8 bases, and the junction holds 7 bases not matched to any gene. The CDR3 covers 14 residues, taking in both the cysteine and the phenylalanine. Here the CDR3 DNA is all that survives: 42 bases in frame from base 1. The chain links TRBV6-1 with TRBJ1-2, with 7 bases aligning to TRBD1. This sequence originates from a boy younger than 18 in good health and CMV-seronegative. The sample taken for sequencing was PBMCs. The CDR3 reads CASSEVTGATGYTF. The nucleotide sequence is given as TGTGCCAGCAGTGAAGTAACAGGGGCCACGGGCTACACCTTC.